Following are 17 T cell receptor beta chains from one sample sequenced in a study of cytomegalovirus exposure and HLA in healthy donors. Vbeta (60) and Jbeta (13) primers were used in the PCR. Produced via immunoSEQ multiplex PCR; TCRdb's table is partial and in-frame only. The sample consists of around 180,000 clones, under 85% of them appearing once. Material for sequencing was PBMCs. All receptors come from a man aged 18 to 29 in good health and CMV-seronegative.

V is TRBV5-1 and J is TRBJ2-7; possibly TRBD2 for D (6 bases). The CDR3 totals 15 residues. Germline CDR1 is SGHRS and CDR2 is YFSETQ. Trimming stripped 0 bases from V and 3 bases from J, with 13 bases between. The DNA of the CDR3 is TGCGCCAGCAGCTTGGAAGCGGGTCGGATCTACGAGCAGTACTTC. Translated, it gives CASSLEAGRIYEQYF.

The rearrangement uses TRBV28 and TRBJ2-7, with 7 bases lining up with TRBD2. The length of the CDR3 is 14 residues. From germline, CDR1 is MDHEN and CDR2 SYDVKM. V was pared by 5 bases and J by 4 bases, with 8 bases of the junction left unmatched. The CDR3 DNA reads as TGTGCCAGCAGTATGGGAGGGGCGGTGTACGAGCAGTACTTC. The encoded protein is CASSMGGAVYEQYF.

This clone has only a few counts. The genes are TRBV10-3 and TRBJ2-3; 14 nucleotides agree with TRBD2. The length of the CDR3 is 16 residues. V gave up 4 bases and J gave up 5 bases; unmatched junction bases: 5. The germline CDR1 and CDR2 sequences are ENHRY and SYGVKD. The CDR3 sequence: CAISGGTSGGLDTQYF. CDR3 DNA sequence: TGTGCCATCAGTGGTGGGACTAGCGGGGGTTTAGATACGCAGTATTTT.

The chain uses TRBV4-2 and TRBJ2-3; 8 bases fit TRBD2. The CDR3 runs 17 residues. From germline, CDR1 is LGHNA and CDR2 YNFKEQ. J gave up 0 bases and V 0 bases, and 5 bases lay outside the gene matches. Here the CDR3 reads CASSQDRGGRSTDTQYF. CDR3 DNA sequence: TGTGCCAGCAGCCAAGATCGGGGGGGCCGTAGCACAGATACGCAGTATTTT.

DNA of the CDR3: TGTGCCAGCGACGGGACTAGCGGGAGGGAACACAGCTCCTACAATGAGCAGTTCTTC. Its protein product is CASDGTSGREHSSYNEQFF. The chain links TRBV21-1 to TRBJ2-1; TRBD2, the D gene given by the table, was not confirmed from the DNA. TRBV21-1 is assigned pseudogene status. The CDR3 loop spans 19 amino acids.

This sequence joins TRBV4-1 and TRBJ1-1, with 8 bases identical to TRBD1. This CDR3 spans 14 amino acids. J was trimmed by 5 bases and V by 7 bases; bases with no gene match: 9. Germline lookup yields CDR1 MGHRA and CDR2 YSYEKL. CDR3 sequence reads: CASTLDRVGTEAFF. DNA for the CDR3: TGCGCCAGCACCTTGGACAGGGTCGGAACTGAAGCTTTCTTT.

The chain carries TRBV6-5 and TRBJ1-2; TRBD1 might be the D (6 bases). Germline assignment: CDR1 MNHEY and CDR2 SVGAGI. V gave up 6 bases and J gave up 4 bases, with 15 bases separating them. This CDR3 is built from 14 residues. This CDR3 reads CASSSGAGAYGYTF. The DNA of the CDR3 is TGTGCCAGCAGCTCCGGCGCAGGGGCCTATGGCTACACCTTC.

Here the CDR3 reads CASSLVGLAGGFIEQYF. Here the CDR3 DNA reads TGTGCCAGCAGTTTAGTTGGTCTAGCGGGGGGATTTATAGAGCAGTACTTC. This rearrangement joins TRBV28 to TRBJ2-7; 11 nucleotides align to TRBD2. The ends lost 2 bases at V and 7 bases at J; junction bases unmatched: 13. In germline, CDR1 is MDHEN, CDR2 SYDVKM. The CDR3 has 17 amino acids.

This sequence joins TRBV13 and TRBJ2-1, with D uncertain. In germline, CDR1 is PRHDT, CDR2 FYEKMQ (reference sequence). There are 17 residues in the CDR3. The V gene lost 5 bases and the J gene lost 0 bases, with 17 bases spanning the gap. The CDR3 loop is CASSPPFAMSSYNEQFF. DNA for the CDR3: TGTGCCAGCAGCCCCCCCTTCGCGATGAGCTCCTACAATGAGCAGTTCTTC.

The rearrangement uses TRBV28 and TRBJ2-7, with a weak D call TRBD2 (6 bases). Germline-derived CDR1 and CDR2 are MDHEN and SYDVKM. V shed 6 bases and J shed 2 bases, with 20 bases lying between them. CDR3 length: 16 residues. As DNA, the CDR3 is TGTGCCAGCAGCCCCAGGTTGAGCCCGGGGGCCTACGAGCAGTACTTC. Translated: CASSPRLSPGAYEQYF.

J is TRBJ1-4 and V is TRBV9, with 9 bases matching TRBD1. Trimming removed 4 bases from V and 5 bases from J; junction bases left unmatched: 6. Germline CDR1 and CDR2: SGDLS and YYNGEE. The CDR3 runs 15 residues. The CDR3, as DNA: TGTGCCAGCAGCACACCGGGACAGGGAAATGAAAAACTGTTTTTT. It specifies CASSTPGQGNEKLFF.

The CDR3 nucleotides read TGTGCCAGCAGCTCGGGAGATGGACTGTCTGTCTACGAGCAGTACTTC. The encoded protein is CASSSGDGLSVYEQYF. The chain is built from TRBV5-4 and TRBJ2-7; possible D gene TRBD2, 6 bases. Germline V gene data show CDR1 as SGHNT and CDR2 as YYREEE (reference sequence). The CDR3 has 16 residues. Trimming left V 3 bases short and J 3 bases short, with 19 bases between.

V and J are TRBV28 and TRBJ1-2; no clear D. Germline CDR1 and CDR2: MDHEN and SYDVKM. V was clipped by 1 base and J by 6 bases, with 33 bases between them. CDR3 length equals 21 residues. The CDR3 DNA reads TGTGCCAGCAGTTTATTCCCAGGAGGTAAATCCGACGCTGACACTACAAATGGCTACACCTTC. Protein: CASSLFPGGKSDADTTNGYTF.

This clone came up once. The V gene is TRBV28, the J gene TRBJ2-7; D might be TRBD2 (6 bases). Trimming took off 5 bases at V and 1 base at J, with 15 bases between the two ends. CDR1 MDHEN and CDR2 SYDVKM come from the germline V gene. The CDR3 covers 15 residues. This CDR3 is CASSPPESGSYEQYF. Written as DNA, the CDR3 is TGTGCCAGCAGTCCCCCGGAAAGCGGGTCCTACGAGCAGTACTTC.

The V call is TRBV5-1, the J call TRBJ1-5, with a weak D call TRBD1 (6 bases). The CDR3 is 14 amino acids. Trimming took 4 bases from V and 0 from J, leaving 8 bases between them. Germline V gene lookup returns CDR1 SGHRS and CDR2 YFSETQ. This CDR3 reads CASSEGGSNQPQHF. In DNA form, the CDR3 reads TGCGCCAGCAGCGAAGGGGGTAGCAATCAGCCCCAGCATTTT.

This clone appeared a single time. This chain joins TRBV19 and TRBJ1-2; D is undetermined. Trimming cost V 3 bases and J 8 bases, with 16 bases left between them. Germline CDR1 LNHDA, CDR2 SQIVND (reference sequence). There are 14 residues in the CDR3. The CDR3 sequence is CASSIEFGRAGYTF. The CDR3 DNA reads as TGTGCCAGTAGTATTGAATTCGGGCGGGCCGGCTACACCTTC.

The rearrangement uses TRBV28 and TRBJ1-4; the D is unclear. CDR1 is MDHEN and CDR2 is SYDVKM in the germline V gene. Deletions cut 5 bases from V and 5 bases from J, with 15 bases between. This CDR3 has 15 amino acids. The chain's CDR3 is CASSPTIHQNEKLFF. The CDR3 bases are TGTGCCAGCAGTCCGACAATCCATCAGAATGAAAAACTGTTTTTT.